Given below is one T cell receptor (beta chain) in context. The target antigen is unknown. The sample originates from a study of cytomegalovirus exposure and HLA in healthy donors. At the level of the study: Samples from HLA-typed donors yielded approximately 88 million unique TCRs in an early data release. The study placed about four fifths of its approximately 400 genotyped donors in the Caucasian-associated ancestry cluster.

The donors gave bone marrow, and they were healthy. Amplification used 60 Vbeta primers and 13 Jbeta primers. The method was immunoSEQ multiplex PCR; TCRdb's version includes in-frame clones alone and lacks a portion of them. The sample has about 160,000 clones, more than 65% seen once. The study's findings and limits: A later analysis revealed that TCR association rates differed between HLA loci, peaking at DRB1 and bottoming out at HLA-C.

The sequenced sample was PBMCs. The sequence came from a man aged 45-60 years in good health and CMV-seropositive.

The CDR3 here is CASSLFPADSSYNEQFF. The CDR3 DNA reads as TGCGCCAGCAGCTTGTTTCCGGCAGACAGCTCCTACAATGAGCAGTTCTTC. The chain is built from TRBV5-1 and TRBJ2-1; D may be TRBD1 (5 bases). Trimming removed 1 base at V and 0 bases at J, with 14 bases between. The CDR3 length is 17 residues. Germline CDR1 reads SGHRS; CDR2 reads YFSETQ.